What follows are 9 T cell receptor beta chains derived from one specimen sequenced in a study of OX40 agonist ivuxolimab in advanced cancers. Here immunoSEQ multiplex PCR was the method, and the copy in TCRdb shows in-frame clones only, minus some. The data hold 99,000 or so clones, with 90% to 97% observed a single time. The sample consisted of CD4+ or CD8+ T cells sorted from blood, taken in a trial of the OX40 agonist ivuxolimab. These receptors originate from an adult with an advanced solid tumor such as melanoma, head and neck, liver or kidney cancer.

The chain couples TRBV28 to TRBJ2-7, with a weak D call TRBD2 (6 bases). Germline CDR1 MDHEN, CDR2 SYDVKM. Between the trimmed V and J ends, which lost 3 bases and 0 bases, there was a span of 9 bases. The CDR3 runs 14 residues. The CDR3 spells CASSFGGASYEQYF. For the CDR3, the DNA is TGTGCCAGCAGTTTCGGAGGGGCCTCCTACGAGCAGTACTTC.

V gene TRBV7-9 combines with J gene TRBJ2-3; D may correspond to TRBD1 or TRBD2 (6 bases each). V lost 9 bases and J lost 2, with 12 bases in between. The length of the CDR3 is 13 residues. Germline CDR1 reads SEHNR; CDR2 reads FQNEAQ (reference sequence). The CDR3 coding sequence is TGTGCCAGAGGGGGGCGCGACACAGATACGCAGTATTTT. Residues: CARGGRDTDTQYF.

The V and J genes are TRBV9 and TRBJ2-5; D not resolved. Trimming stripped 0 bases from V and 5 bases from J, with 8 bases between. Germline loops: CDR1 SGDLS, CDR2 YYNGEE. The CDR3 covers 13 residues. The CDR3 DNA sequence: TGTGCCAGCAGCGTAGTGAGTGGGGAGACCCAGTACTTC. The encoded protein is CASSVVSGETQYF.

The CDR3 DNA is TGTGCCAGCAGCTTAGGACTAGCGGGGCCCAATGAGCAGTTCTTC. Its translation is CASSLGLAGPNEQFF. The rearrangement uses TRBV7-9 and TRBJ2-1, with 11 bases identical to TRBD2. Trimming removed 1 base from V and 6 bases from J; junction bases left unmatched: 2. Germline CDR1 and CDR2: SEHNR and FQNEAQ (reference sequence). This CDR3 is 15 amino acids long.

This clone was detected only once. This rearrangement joins TRBV19 to TRBJ1-2; weak D call: TRBD1 (5 bases). Germline V lookup: CDR1 LNHDA, CDR2 SQIVND (reference sequence). CDR3 length: 14 amino acids. The ends were cut back, 6 bases at V and 2 bases at J, with 13 bases in the middle. CDR3 residues: CASSIPGANYGYTF. CDR3 bases: TGTGCCAGTAGCATCCCCGGGGCCAACTATGGCTACACCTTC.

The chain links TRBV4-3 to TRBJ1-1; D is undetermined. Germline V gene data show CDR1 as LGHNA and CDR2 as YSLEER. Trimming took 0 bases from V and 1 from J, leaving 6 bases between them. The CDR3 runs to 14 residues. In nucleotides, the CDR3 is TGCGCCAGCAGCCAAGACAGACGGAACACTGAAGCTTTCTTT. Its protein product is CASSQDRRNTEAFF.

The rearrangement joins TRBV7-6 to TRBJ2-7; D is unclear. Germline CDR1 and CDR2: SGHVS and FNYEAQ. The CDR3 extends over 11 amino acids. Trimming left V 3 bases short and J 6 bases short, with 6 bases between. For the CDR3, the DNA is TGTGCCAGCAGCTTGGGCCCCGAGCAGTACTTC. Translating it yields CASSLGPEQYF.

The chain links TRBV28 to TRBJ1-2, with no clear D. CDR3 length equals 14 residues. Per germline, CDR1 MDHEN and CDR2 SYDVKM. Trimming left V 3 bases short and J 7 bases short, with 15 bases between. CDR3 nucleotide sequence: TGTGCCAGCAGTTTCGTCGCGGAGTATGGTGGCTACACCTTC. It encodes CASSFVAEYGGYTF.

This clone turned up a few times. V and J are TRBV4-1 and TRBJ2-2; no definite D call. The CDR3 has 14 residues. Trimming left V 4 bases short and J 4 bases short, with 10 bases between. Looked up from germline, CDR1 is MGHRA and CDR2 is YSYEKL. CDR3 loop: CASSLPLSTGELFF. CDR3 DNA sequence: TGCGCCAGCAGCCTCCCACTGAGCACCGGGGAGCTGTTTTTT.